Sequencing of this TCR beta chain was carried out in a study of T cells after yellow fever vaccination. Study-wide findings and caveats: Post-booster repertoires contained most primary-vaccination clones again (roughly 95% CD4, roughly 91% CD8). Bulk-population clonotypes that are abundant could appear as contaminants in FACS-sorted repertoires. The CD4 compartment and the CD8 compartment contained a small share of clonotypes in common.

Details on this clonotype: Its target is unknown.

Researchers made TCR cDNA using 5'RACE template switching, and this step added a universal primer site and UMIs. Using its own MiXCR run on the 5' RACE reads, TCRdb lists one record per CDR3 protein. Of about 200,000 distinct CDR3 sequences listed, about 3% are singletons. The CDR3 contains 13 residues. Germline lookup yields CDR1 GTSNPN and CDR2 SVGIG (reference sequence). V was cut by 0 bases and J by 7 bases, with 10 bases left in between. This chain links TRBV30 with TRBJ1-5; D is perhaps TRBD1 (5 bases). This sample comprised CD4+ T cells sorted from PBMCs, obtained 10 days after the yellow fever booster vaccination. This TCR was recovered from a man between 18 and 35 years old who received the YFV17D yellow fever vaccine. CDR3 loop: CAWSVRDGQPQHF. The CDR3 nucleotides are TGTGCCTGGAGTGTACGGGACGGCCAGCCCCAGCATTTT.